The present entry profiles one T cell receptor (beta chain) with its context. This entry is derived from a study of molecular identifiers for immune sequencing clone quantification. The authors sorted naive CD8 T cells as CD8+CD4-CCR7+CD45RA+. The use of previously described methods and listed TCR primers produced the bulk TCR libraries. TCRdb re-called the PCR reads with MiXCR, one entry per CDR3 protein. Of 63,000 or so distinct CDR3 sequences listed, under 20% are singletons. The CDR3 totals 18 residues. CDR1 SGHAT and CDR2 FQNNGV come from the germline V gene. Between the trimmed V and J ends, which lost 0 bases and 2 bases, there was a span of 19 bases.

V is TRBV11-2 and J is TRBJ1-1; D remains unclear. This TCR came from a human donor in good health. Some libraries in this study had Jurkat cell RNA spiked in. The material sequenced was naive CD8+ T cells from blood, with Jurkat cell RNA spiked in. This sample's subset: FACS-sorted CD8+CD4-CCR7+CD45RA+ naive T cells. The CDR3, as DNA: TGTGCCAGCAGCTTAGATGGAGCCCCCGTCGCCCCCAACACTGAAGCTTTCTTT. The encoded protein is CASSLDGAPVAPNTEAFF.